The entry that follows covers one T cell receptor (beta chain) sequence. What this receptor recognizes is not known. No clone much larger than this one lies a single base away; base qualities are absent. For CDR1 and CDR2, the germline V gene lists ENHRY and SYGVKD. The CDR3 has 15 amino acids, counting the end cysteine and phenylalanine. Only CDR3 DNA remains: 45 bases, in frame from the first base. V and J are truncated by 5 bases and 5 bases respectively, leaving an intervening sequence of 16 bases. According to the study, the label for this sample's time point signals: pre-sensitization, week 0. The treatment or condition label on this specimen signifies: therapeutic diphenylcyclopropenone sensitization with weekly scalp DPC. At every patch-test visit, the blood draw took place before the patch test was put on. Eligible patients were aged 18 to 70, diagnosed with alopecia, deemed suitable for DPC therapy, and excluded if pregnant. Total RNA was extracted from unfractionated whole blood collected in Tempus Blood RNA tubes.

Receptors were amplified or captured by RACE. Reads for this sample came from a NextSeq 500. Library preparation attached unique molecular identifiers to individual cDNA molecules for quantitative, reproducible TCR counting. Both TCR alpha and TCR beta chains were sequenced from each blood RNA sample. The original methods were these. The median number of TCRs per sample was approximately 96,000, ranging from about 23,224 to 700,000. V, J and CDR3 annotation of the TCR reads was carried out using the Decombinator software suite. For PS versus PT1 abundance plots, all samples were subsampled to the same number of TCRs (28,000). TCRs were defined as expanded if absent before sensitization and observed at least eight times at the 2-week time point. Clones were called with MiXCR by TCRdb after fastp trimmed the public reads at Q25, and only in-frame beta chains were retained. One record per CDR3 amino acid sequence lists the most common genes and DNA. The V and J calls come from TCRdb's annotation, not from the publication. This sample lists 150,000 to 200,000 distinct CDR3 sequences; nearly 30% were detected once. The top ten constitute less than 3.5% of the sample.

The data derive from a study of human T cells and chemical hapten exposure (dated by TCRdb to the early 2020s). As for the study more broadly: For sensitization, 2% DPC in acetone was applied to a roughly 2 cm by roughly 2 cm area of upper inner arm skin. Libraries were pooled for sequencing, and variation in per-sample TCR yields was attributed mainly to small differences in library volumes within the pool. Patch testing was performed on the upper back with Finn chambers containing 0.01% DPC, and the patch tests were scored after 6 days according to International Contact Dermatitis Research Group standards. Weekly therapeutic DPC doses were additionally applied to the scalp of patients throughout the roughly 23-week study period. Blood for TCR sequencing was provided by twenty-nine alopecia patients at one to four time points (pre-sensitization, 2, 6 and 24 weeks). This study followed changes in the peripheral blood TCR repertoire in vivo during primary and secondary sensitization of alopecia patients to the hapten diphenylcyclopropenone (DPC). The patient cohort, mostly female, included alopecia areata with under or over 50% scalp involvement, alopecia totalis and alopecia universalis. Blood samples were taken from patients before sensitization (week 0) and then at 2, 6 and about 24 weeks after DPC sensitization. What the research found in general, with its limitations: No change with DPC sensitization was found in the number of TCRs above 1 in 1000 frequency, and no evidence of global repertoire structure alterations was found. Compared with pre-sensitization or healthy control sets, expanded TCRs formed significantly more large CDR3 similarity clusters, which is consistent with antigen-driven responses. After repeated subsampling, the strength of the expansion versus patch-test correlation and the threshold at which it became significant changed. Patch test score correlated positively with the number of PT1 expanded TCRs, reaching significance at thresholds 8, 16 and 32 but not at 4. All patients had alopecia, a presumed autoimmune disease, so their immune response might differ from that of healthy individuals.

This sequence was found in a woman in her 30s with alopecia areata. Some clones in this sample may be carry-over from other donors' samples. Sequencing used whole blood, obtained in connection with sensitization to the hapten diphenylcyclopropenone (DPC). The V and J genes are TRBV10-3 and TRBJ2-1; TRBD2 is a weak D gene call, 6 bases matching. The encoded CDR3 is CAISTRLDGHNEQFF. In nucleotides, the sequence is TGTGCCATCAGTACTAGACTAGATGGCCACAATGAGCAGTTCTTC.